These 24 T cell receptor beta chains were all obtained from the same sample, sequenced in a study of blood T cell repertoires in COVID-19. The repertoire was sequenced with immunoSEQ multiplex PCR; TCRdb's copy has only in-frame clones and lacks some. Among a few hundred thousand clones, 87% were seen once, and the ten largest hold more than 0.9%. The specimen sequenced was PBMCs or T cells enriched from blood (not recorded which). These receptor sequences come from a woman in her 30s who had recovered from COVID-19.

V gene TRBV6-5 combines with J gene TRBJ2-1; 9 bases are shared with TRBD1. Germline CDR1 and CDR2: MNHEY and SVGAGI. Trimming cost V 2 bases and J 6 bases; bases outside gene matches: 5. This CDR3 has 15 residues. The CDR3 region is CASSYGRQGVNEQFF. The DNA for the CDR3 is TGTGCCAGCAGTTACGGGCGACAGGGGGTCAATGAGCAGTTCTTC.

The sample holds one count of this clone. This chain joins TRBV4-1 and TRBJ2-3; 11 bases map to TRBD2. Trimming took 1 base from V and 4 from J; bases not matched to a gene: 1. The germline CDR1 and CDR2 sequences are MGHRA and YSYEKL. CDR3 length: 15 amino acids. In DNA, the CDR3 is TGCGCCAGCAGCCAAGCTAGCGGGGGGCCAGATACGCAGTATTTT. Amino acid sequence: CASSQASGGPDTQYF.

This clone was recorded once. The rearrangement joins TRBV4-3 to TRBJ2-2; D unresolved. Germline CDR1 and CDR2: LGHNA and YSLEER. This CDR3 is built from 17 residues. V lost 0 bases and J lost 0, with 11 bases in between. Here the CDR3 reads CASSQDGQNANTGELFF. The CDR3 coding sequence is TGCGCCAGCAGCCAAGATGGCCAAAATGCGAACACCGGGGAGCTGTTTTTT.

The CDR3 loop is CASRDLAGGQFF. The CDR3 coding sequence is TGTGCCAGCAGGGATCTAGCGGGGGGGCAGTTCTTC. This chain uses TRBV6-5 with TRBJ2-1; 11 positions match TRBD2. The CDR3 is made up of 12 amino acids. CDR1 is MNHEY, CDR2 SVGAGI, per germline. Germline trimming cut 6 bases from V and 12 bases from J; bases unmatched to any gene: 4.

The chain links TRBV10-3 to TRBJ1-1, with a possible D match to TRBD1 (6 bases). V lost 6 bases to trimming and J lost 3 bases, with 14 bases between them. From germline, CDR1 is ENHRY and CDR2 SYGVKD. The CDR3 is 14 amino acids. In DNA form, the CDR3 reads TGTGCCATCAGACCCACAGGGTGGGACACTGAAGCTTTCTTT. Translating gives CAIRPTGWDTEAFF.

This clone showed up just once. CDR3 protein: CASSLQGAGTEAFF. CDR3 coding DNA: TGTGCCAGCAGCCTACAGGGGGCGGGCACTGAAGCTTTCTTT. V gene TRBV5-4 combines with J gene TRBJ1-1; 9 bases fit TRBD1. The V gene end was trimmed by 4 bases and the J gene end by 4 bases; junction bases not matched to a gene: 5. Germline CDR1 and CDR2: SGHNT and YYREEE (reference sequence). The CDR3 covers 14 residues.

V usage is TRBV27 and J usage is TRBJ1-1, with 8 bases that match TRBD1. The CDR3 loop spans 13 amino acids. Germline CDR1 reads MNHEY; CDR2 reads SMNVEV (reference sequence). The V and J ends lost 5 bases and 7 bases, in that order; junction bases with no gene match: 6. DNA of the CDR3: TGTGCCAGCAGTCGAGGACAGGGTAATGAAGCTTTCTTT. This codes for CASSRGQGNEAFF.

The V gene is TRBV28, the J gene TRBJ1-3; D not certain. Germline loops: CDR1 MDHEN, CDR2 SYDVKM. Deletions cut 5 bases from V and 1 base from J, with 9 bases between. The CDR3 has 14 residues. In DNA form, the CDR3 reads TGTGCCAGCAGTCCGGACTTTTCTGGAAACACCATATATTTT. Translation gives CASSPDFSGNTIYF. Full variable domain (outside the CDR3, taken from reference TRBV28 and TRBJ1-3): DVKVTQSSRYLVKRTGEKVFLECVQDMDHENMFWYRQDPGLGLRLIYFSYDVKMKEKGDIPEGYSVSREKKERFSLILESASTNQTSMYLCASSPDFSGNTIYFGEGSWLTVV.

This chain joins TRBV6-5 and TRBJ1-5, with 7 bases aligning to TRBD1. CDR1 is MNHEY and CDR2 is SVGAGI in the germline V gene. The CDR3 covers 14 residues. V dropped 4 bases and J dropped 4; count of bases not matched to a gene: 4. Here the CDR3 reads CASSSQGGNQPQHF. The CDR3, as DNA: TGTGCCAGCAGTTCCCAGGGGGGTAATCAGCCCCAGCATTTT.

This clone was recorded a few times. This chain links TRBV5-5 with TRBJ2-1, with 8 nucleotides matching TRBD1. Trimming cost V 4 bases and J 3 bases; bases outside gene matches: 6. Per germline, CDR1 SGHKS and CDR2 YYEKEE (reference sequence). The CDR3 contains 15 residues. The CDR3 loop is CASSPRDRSYNEQFF. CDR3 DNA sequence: TGTGCCAGCAGCCCCCGGGACAGGAGCTACAATGAGCAGTTCTTC.

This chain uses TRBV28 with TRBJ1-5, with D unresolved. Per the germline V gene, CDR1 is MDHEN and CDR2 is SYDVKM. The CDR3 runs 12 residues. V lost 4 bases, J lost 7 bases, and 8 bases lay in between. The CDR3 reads CASSSGRQPQHF. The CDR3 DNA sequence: TGTGCCAGCAGTTCGGGGAGGCAGCCCCAGCATTTT.

CDR3 DNA: TGTGCCACCACCCGGGGCACCCCGGGGGCTGAAGCTTTCTTT. Its translation is CATTRGTPGAEAFF. The chain joins TRBV2 to TRBJ1-1; a possible D gene is TRBD1 (5 bases). Trimming left V 10 bases short and J 6 bases short, with 21 bases between. The CDR3 totals 14 residues. Germline V gene sequence: CDR1 SNHLY, CDR2 FYNNEI.

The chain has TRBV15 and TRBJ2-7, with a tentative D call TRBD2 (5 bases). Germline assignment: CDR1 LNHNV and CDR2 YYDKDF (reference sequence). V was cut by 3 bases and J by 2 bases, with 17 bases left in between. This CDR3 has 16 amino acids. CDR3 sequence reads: CATSSPGGLAAYEQYF. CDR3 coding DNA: TGTGCCACCAGCAGTCCCGGCGGGCTGGCAGCCTACGAGCAGTACTTC. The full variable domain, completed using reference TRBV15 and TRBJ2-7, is DAMVIQNPRYQVTQFGKPVTLSCSQTLNHNVMYWYQQKSSQAPKLLFHYYDKDFNNEADTPDNFQSRRPNTSFCFLDIRSPGLGDTAMYLCATSSPGGLAAYEQYFGPGTRLTVT.

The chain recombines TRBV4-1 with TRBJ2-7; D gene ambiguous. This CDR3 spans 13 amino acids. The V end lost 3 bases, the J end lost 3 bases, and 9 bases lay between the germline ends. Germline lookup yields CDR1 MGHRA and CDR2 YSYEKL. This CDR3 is CASSQPYSYEQYF. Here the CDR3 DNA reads TGCGCCAGCAGCCAGCCTTATAGCTACGAGCAGTACTTC.

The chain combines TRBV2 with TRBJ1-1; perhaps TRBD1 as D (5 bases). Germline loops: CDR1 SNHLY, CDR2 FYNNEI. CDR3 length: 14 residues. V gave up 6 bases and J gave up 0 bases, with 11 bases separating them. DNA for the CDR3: TGTGCCAGCAGCGCAGGGCAGTTGAACACTGAAGCTTTCTTT. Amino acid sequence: CASSAGQLNTEAFF.

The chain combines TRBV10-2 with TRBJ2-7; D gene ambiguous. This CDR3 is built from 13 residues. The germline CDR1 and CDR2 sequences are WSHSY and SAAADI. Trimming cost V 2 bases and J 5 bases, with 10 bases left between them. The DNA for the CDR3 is TGCGCCAGCAGTGAGGGGCCTCTTAACGAGCAGTACTTC. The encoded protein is CASSEGPLNEQYF.

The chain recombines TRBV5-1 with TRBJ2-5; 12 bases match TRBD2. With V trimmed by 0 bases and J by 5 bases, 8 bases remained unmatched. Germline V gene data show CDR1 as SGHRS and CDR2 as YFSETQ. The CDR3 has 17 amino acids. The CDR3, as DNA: TGCGCCAGCAGCTTGGCGGCTAGCGGGGGGGCCGGGGAGACCCAGTACTTC. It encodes CASSLAASGGAGETQYF.

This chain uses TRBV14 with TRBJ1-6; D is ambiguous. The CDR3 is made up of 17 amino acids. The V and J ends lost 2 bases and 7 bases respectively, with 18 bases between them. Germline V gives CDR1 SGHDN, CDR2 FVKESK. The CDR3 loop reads CASSQPIRNKMNSPLHF. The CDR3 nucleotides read TGTGCCAGCAGCCAACCCATCAGGAATAAGATGAATTCACCCCTCCACTTT.

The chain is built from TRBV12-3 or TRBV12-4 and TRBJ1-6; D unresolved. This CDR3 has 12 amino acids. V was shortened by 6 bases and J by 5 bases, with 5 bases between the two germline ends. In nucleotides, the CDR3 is TGTGCCAGCAGCAAAAATAATTCACCCCTCCACTTT. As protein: CASSKNNSPLHF.

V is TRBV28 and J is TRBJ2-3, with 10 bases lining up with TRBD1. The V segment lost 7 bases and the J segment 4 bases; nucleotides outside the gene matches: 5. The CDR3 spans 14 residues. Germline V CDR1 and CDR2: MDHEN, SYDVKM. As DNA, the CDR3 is TGTGCCAGCAACTGGGGACAGGGGTCAGATACGCAGTATTTT. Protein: CASNWGQGSDTQYF.

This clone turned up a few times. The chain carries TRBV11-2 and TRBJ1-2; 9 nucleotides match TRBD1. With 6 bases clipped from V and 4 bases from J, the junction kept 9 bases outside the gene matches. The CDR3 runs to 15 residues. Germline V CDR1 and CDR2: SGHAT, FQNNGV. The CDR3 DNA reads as TGTGCCAGCAGGGTTACAGGGGGCGCGATCTATGGCTACACCTTC. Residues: CASRVTGGAIYGYTF.

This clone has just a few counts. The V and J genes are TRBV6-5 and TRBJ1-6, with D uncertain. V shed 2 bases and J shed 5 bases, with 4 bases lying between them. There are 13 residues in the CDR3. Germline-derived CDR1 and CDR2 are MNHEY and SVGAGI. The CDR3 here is CASSYEDNSPLHF. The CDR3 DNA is TGTGCCAGCAGTTACGAGGATAATTCACCCCTCCACTTT.

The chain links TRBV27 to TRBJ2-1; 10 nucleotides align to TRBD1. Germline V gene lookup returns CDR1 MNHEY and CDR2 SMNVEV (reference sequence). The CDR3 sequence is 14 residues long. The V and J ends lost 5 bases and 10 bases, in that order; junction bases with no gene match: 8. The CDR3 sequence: CASSTGTGVGEQFF. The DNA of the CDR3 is TGTGCCAGCAGTACCGGGACAGGGGTTGGAGAGCAGTTCTTC.

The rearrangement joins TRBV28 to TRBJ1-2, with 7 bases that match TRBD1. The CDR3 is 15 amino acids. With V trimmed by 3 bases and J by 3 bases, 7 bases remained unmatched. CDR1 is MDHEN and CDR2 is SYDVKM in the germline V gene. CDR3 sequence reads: CASSLVGGADYGYTF. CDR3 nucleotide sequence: TGTGCCAGCAGTTTGGTAGGGGGCGCGGACTATGGCTACACCTTC.